This T cell receptor beta chain was documented in a study of identical twins. Study findings and constraints: Excess sharing between twins was weaker in beta out-of-frame sequences. Abundant beta clonotypes from cord blood had fewer insertions, unlike memory repertoires, which showed none. Out-of-frame alpha sequences common to twins exhibited an excess of low generation probability.

The authors used template switching to add a universal primer site and gave cDNA unique molecular identifiers. A single record per CDR3 protein comes from TCRdb applying MiXCR to the 5' RACE reads. The sample records about 890,000 distinct CDR3 sequences, about 12% being singletons. Trimming removed 2 bases from V and 7 bases from J, with 13 bases in between. CDR1 is SGHRS and CDR2 is YFSETQ in the germline V gene. The CDR3 contains 13 residues. About this clonotype: What it binds is not known.

These sequences were also reported in another study, on yellow fever vaccine responses in identical twins.

The V and J genes are TRBV5-1 and TRBJ2-7; D is ambiguous. The TCR sequence derives from a woman aged 18-29 years in good health. The sequenced material came from PBMCs. The CDR3 DNA sequence: TGCGCCAGCAGCTTCAACGCCCTCAAAGAGCAGTACTTC. It is translated as CASSFNALKEQYF.